A single sample gave rise to the 20 T cell receptor beta chains below, sequenced in a study of shared clonotypes between healthy human individuals. Naive CD8 cells lacked CD45RO, underwent positive selection for CCR7 and left out terminally differentiated effector memory CD45RA+ cells. Method: immunoSEQ multiplex PCR; TCRdb's copy keeps in-frame clones and lacks some. The sample contains around 610,000 clones, 90% to 97% of which appear only once. The sample consisted of naive CD8+ T cells sorted from blood. The source of these receptors is a woman younger than 45 in good health.

This clone has only one observation. The genes are TRBV30 and TRBJ1-1; D call uncertain. This CDR3 spans 11 amino acids. CDR1 GTSNPN and CDR2 SVGIG come from the germline V gene (reference sequence). V lost 2 bases to trimming and J lost 6 bases, with 7 bases between them. The CDR3 DNA reads TGTGCCTGGAGTACGCTATCTGAAGCTTTCTTT. Translation: CAWSTLSEAFF.

CDR3 sequence: CASSNTDTQYF. As DNA, the CDR3 is TGTGCCAGTAGTAACACAGATACGCAGTATTTT. The rearrangement links TRBV19 to TRBJ2-3; no clear D. Trimming took off 4 bases at V and 2 bases at J, with 1 base between the two ends. Germline assignment: CDR1 LNHDA and CDR2 SQIVND (reference sequence). The CDR3 consists of 11 residues.

This clone was picked up one time. The chain employs TRBV19 and TRBJ2-5; the D is unclear. The closer fit of TRBJ2-7 to the DNA end suggests the J call may be wrong. Germline V CDR1 and CDR2: LNHDA, SQIVND (reference sequence). The CDR3 extends over 10 amino acids. CDR3 bases: TGTGCCACCGGTGACACCGAGCAGTACTTC. It is translated as CATGDTEQYF.

This clone was recorded once. The chain recombines TRBV28 with TRBJ2-7; D is undetermined. CDR1 MDHEN and CDR2 SYDVKM come from the germline V gene. Trimming stripped 6 bases from V and 3 bases from J, with 9 bases between. The CDR3 totals 12 residues. CDR3 sequence reads: CASSYGLYEQYF. Here the CDR3 DNA reads TGTGCCAGCAGCTATGGCCTCTACGAGCAGTACTTC.

The rearrangement links TRBV10-3 to TRBJ2-2; maybe TRBD2 (5 bases). The V end was cut by 2 bases, the J end by 3 bases, with 10 bases between. The CDR3 has 15 amino acids. CDR1 ENHRY and CDR2 SYGVKD come from the germline V gene. The CDR3 spells CAISEEGQDTGELFF. CDR3 DNA: TGTGCCATCAGTGAGGAGGGCCAGGACACCGGGGAGCTGTTTTTT.

Worth noting for this clone: This CDR3 is also generated by other DNA sequences in the sample. This rearrangement joins TRBV27 to TRBJ2-7; the D gene could be TRBD1 or TRBD2 (5 bases each). Germline CDR1 is MNHEY and CDR2 is SMNVEV (reference sequence). The V and J ends lost 6 bases and 6 bases respectively, with 15 bases between them. The CDR3 has 13 amino acids. CDR3 loop: CASRPGTGFEQYF. In nucleotides, the CDR3 is TGTGCCAGCAGGCCCGGGACGGGATTCGAGCAGTACTTC.

DNA for the CDR3: TGTGCCAGCGGACTGGACAGGGCCCATAGCAATCAGCCCCAGCATTTT. This encodes CASGLDRAHSNQPQHF. The gene calls are TRBV2 and TRBJ1-5; TRBD1 matches 8 bases. The junction had 9 bases not matched to a gene; V was cut back by 8 bases and J by 0 bases. The CDR3 has 16 amino acids. The V gene's germline CDR1 is SNHLY and CDR2 FYNNEI.

To note about this clone: An end of the junction does not agree with germline; a read error may underlie this. V usage is TRBV9 and J usage is TRBJ2-1; a weak D match, TRBD1 (9 bases). The CDR3 sequence is 12 residues long. CDR1 SGDLS and CDR2 YYNGEE come from the germline V gene. CDR3 sequence (DNA): TGTGCCAGTAGCGGGACAGGGAGTACGCAGTTCTTC. Amino acids: CASSGTGSTQFF. The complete variable domain, with remaining parts taken from reference TRBV9 and TRBJ2-1, reads DSGVTQTPKHLITATGQRVTLRCSPRSGDLSVYWYQQSLDQGLQFLIQYYNGEERAKGNILERFSAQQFPDLHSELNLSSLELGDSALYFCASSGTGSTQFFGPGTRLTVL.

This clone was seen only once. In DNA form, the CDR3 reads TGTGCCAGCAGTTACTCTAGCGGAACCACAGATACGCAGTATTTT. Translation: CASSYSSGTTDTQYF. The chain recombines TRBV6-5 with TRBJ2-3; maybe TRBD2 (6 bases). V was trimmed by 0 bases and J by 2 bases, leaving 9 bases between them. The CDR3 runs to 15 residues. Germline values: CDR1 MNHEY, CDR2 SVGAGI.

The chain carries TRBV6-5 and TRBJ1-4, with D unclear. The V gene lost 5 bases and the J gene lost 7 bases, with 11 bases spanning the gap. The V gene's germline CDR1 is MNHEY and CDR2 SVGAGI. CDR3 length: 13 amino acids. The CDR3 loop is CASSPGEPEKLFF. DNA of the CDR3: TGTGCCAGCAGTCCCGGGGAGCCTGAAAAACTGTTTTTT.

The J gene is TRBJ1-1, the V gene TRBV13, with 9 nucleotides matching TRBD1. J was trimmed by 6 bases and V by 6 bases; bases with no gene match: 8. CDR1 and CDR2 (germline): PRHDT, FYEKMQ (reference sequence). The CDR3 runs 14 residues. The CDR3, as DNA: TGTGCCAGCAGTTGGGGACAGGGCACTCCTGAAGCTTTCTTT. Protein sequence: CASSWGQGTPEAFF.

CDR3: CASSTGESYEQYF. The CDR3 DNA sequence: TGTGCCAGCAGCACGGGGGAATCTTACGAGCAGTACTTC. J is TRBJ2-7 and V is TRBV5-4; D perhaps matches TRBD2 (6 bases). Trimming removed 4 bases at V and 4 bases at J, with 12 bases between. CDR3 length equals 13 residues. The V gene's germline CDR1 is SGHNT and CDR2 YYREEE (reference sequence).

The chain couples TRBV28 to TRBJ2-1; 9 positions agree with TRBD2. The CDR3 is 16 residues long. With 5 bases clipped from V and 4 bases from J, the junction kept 9 bases outside the gene matches. Germline assignment: CDR1 MDHEN and CDR2 SYDVKM. CDR3 residues: CASSPSGTSRYNEQFF. As DNA, the CDR3 is TGTGCCAGCAGTCCCTCCGGGACTAGCCGGTACAATGAGCAGTTCTTC.

V usage is TRBV10-3 and J usage is TRBJ2-1; D gene uncertain. The CDR3 contains 11 residues. CDR1 is ENHRY, CDR2 SYGVKD, per germline. Trimming shortened V by 6 bases and J by 9 bases, and 9 bases separated the two germline ends. CDR3 DNA: TGTGCCATCAGCGACCGCGGTGAGCAGTTCTTC. Residues: CAISDRGEQFF.

J is TRBJ2-7 and V is TRBV6-5, with TRBD1 matching over 8 bases. V lost 6 bases to trimming and J lost 4 bases; unmatched junction nucleotides: 5. The CDR3 covers 13 residues. CDR1 and CDR2 (germline): MNHEY, SVGAGI. DNA for the CDR3: TGTGCCAGCAGCCCCTGGACAGGGTACGAGCAGTACTTC. Residues: CASSPWTGYEQYF.

The chain is built from TRBV19 and TRBJ2-2, with 8 bases identical to TRBD1. Germline CDR1 LNHDA, CDR2 SQIVND (reference sequence). The CDR3 runs to 15 residues. Unmatched junction bases numbered 8, after V lost 4 bases and J lost 7 bases. The CDR3 loop reads CASSNMDRAVGELFF. In DNA, the CDR3 is TGTGCCAGTAGTAACATGGACAGGGCCGTCGGGGAGCTGTTTTTT.

The chain carries TRBV27 and TRBJ2-2; TRBD1 matches at 8 bases. With V trimmed by 4 bases and J by 1 base, 5 bases remained unmatched. The CDR3 covers 16 residues. From germline, CDR1 is MNHEY and CDR2 SMNVEV (reference sequence). The CDR3 region is CASSSPGQGNTGELFF. In nucleotides, the CDR3 is TGTGCCAGCAGTTCGCCCGGACAGGGGAACACCGGGGAGCTGTTTTTT.

The gene calls are TRBV7-6 and TRBJ2-7, with a weak D call TRBD1 (5 bases). CDR1 and CDR2 (germline): SGHVS, FNYEAQ. The CDR3 totals 13 residues. V was clipped by 1 base and J by 2 bases, with 6 bases between them. CDR3 sequence: CASSLDRTYEQYF. The DNA for the CDR3 is TGTGCCAGCAGCTTAGACAGGACCTACGAGCAGTACTTC.

The rearrangement links TRBV4-2 to TRBJ1-5; D is unresolved. Germline V gene data show CDR1 as LGHNA and CDR2 as YNFKEQ. Trimming left V 0 bases short and J 8 bases short, with 8 bases between. The CDR3 has 13 residues. This chain's CDR3 is CASSQDGEEPQHF. DNA for the CDR3: TGTGCCAGCAGCCAAGATGGCGAGGAGCCCCAGCATTTT.

This clone was detected only once. This chain links TRBV19 with TRBJ2-7; D remains unclear. V gave up 3 bases and J gave up 2 bases, with 8 bases separating them. The germline V gene encodes CDR1 LNHDA and CDR2 SQIVND (reference sequence). The CDR3 has 13 amino acids. This CDR3 is CASSIEITYEQYF. CDR3 nucleotide sequence: TGTGCCAGTAGTATCGAAATTACCTACGAGCAGTACTTC.